What follows are 18 T cell receptor beta chains derived from one specimen sequenced in a study of blood T cell repertoires in COVID-19. Data came from immunoSEQ multiplex PCR; TCRdb stores just in-frame clones and leaves some out. The table has about 140,000 clones, around 81% seen once. The sequencing sample was made of peripheral blood. Receptors originate from a human donor in a cohort sampled during active COVID-19.

The chain carries TRBV5-6 and TRBJ2-5; D unresolved. Germline V gives CDR1 SGHDT, CDR2 YYEEEE. V was clipped by 1 base and J by 5 bases, with 9 bases between them. The CDR3 has 13 residues. The CDR3 coding sequence is TGTGCCAGCAGCTTGCAGGCAAGGGAGACCCAGTACTTC. This gives the protein CASSLQARETQYF.

This rearrangement joins TRBV6-1 to TRBJ1-2; D not certain. Trimming cost V 2 bases and J 4 bases, with 11 bases left between them. This CDR3 region has 14 residues. Germline V lookup: CDR1 MNHNS, CDR2 SASEGT. CDR3 amino acids: CASSETYVIYGYTF. The CDR3 nucleotides read TGTGCCAGCAGTGAAACCTACGTTATCTATGGCTACACCTTC.

The genes are TRBV6-5 and TRBJ1-1, with D unclear. With 5 bases removed from V and 4 bases from J, the gap between germline ends came to 11 bases. Germline V gene sequence: CDR1 MNHEY, CDR2 SVGAGI. This CDR3 has 13 residues. CDR3 loop: CASSNRGPTEAFF. DNA of the CDR3: TGTGCCAGCAGTAACCGGGGTCCCACTGAAGCTTTCTTT.

The chain employs TRBV7-2 and TRBJ2-5; 10 nucleotides line up with TRBD2. There are 14 residues in the CDR3. Germline V lookup: CDR1 SGHTA, CDR2 FQGNSA. V trimming: 7 bases; J trimming: 5 bases; junction bases outside the gene matches: 7. The DNA of the CDR3 is TGTGCCAGCATCAGCGGGAGGGCTGGGGAGACCCAGTACTTC. Translation: CASISGRAGETQYF.

The J gene is TRBJ1-2, the V gene TRBV3-1 (or the pseudogene TRBV3-2); the D is unclear. Germline CDR1 and CDR2: LGHDT and YNNKEL (reference sequence). The CDR3 contains 14 residues. Trimming shortened V by 0 bases and J by 8 bases, and 13 bases separated the two germline ends. The CDR3 reads CASSQDLEVGGYTF. CDR3 nucleotides: TGTGCCAGCAGCCAAGATCTCGAGGTTGGCGGCTACACCTTC.

CDR3 bases: TGTGCCAGCAGCCAAGATAGTTACGAGCAGTACTTC. Protein: CASSQDSYEQYF. This sequence joins TRBV3-1 (or the pseudogene TRBV3-2) and TRBJ2-7; D call uncertain. This CDR3 is built from 12 residues. Trimming cost V 0 bases and J 4 bases, with 4 bases left between them. The germline V gene has CDR1 LGHDT and CDR2 YNNKEL (reference sequence).

The chain recombines TRBV28 with TRBJ1-1; TRBD1 matches at 8 bases. Germline V gene sequence: CDR1 MDHEN, CDR2 SYDVKM. This CDR3 spans 16 amino acids. Trimming at V came to 3 bases and at J to 5 bases, leaving 11 bases not matched to a gene. This CDR3 reads CASSLRDRYDFTEAFF. The CDR3 coding sequence is TGTGCCAGCAGTTTGAGGGACAGGTACGATTTTACTGAAGCTTTCTTT.

J is TRBJ2-7 and V is TRBV3-1 (or the pseudogene TRBV3-2); 15 bases align to TRBD2. Germline CDR1 is LGHDT and CDR2 is YNNKEL (reference sequence). Unmatched junction bases numbered 4, after V lost 4 bases and J lost 9 bases. The CDR3 has 14 amino acids. The CDR3 coding sequence is TGTGCCAGCAGCCCGGGACTAGCGGGAGGTATGCAGTACTTC. Its protein is CASSPGLAGGMQYF.

The chain joins TRBV27 to TRBJ2-2, with D possibly TRBD1 on 6 matching bases. V was cut by 7 bases and J by 6 bases, with 24 bases left in between. Per germline, CDR1 MNHEY and CDR2 SMNVEV (reference sequence). The CDR3 totals 17 residues. The CDR3 here is CASTISHSRQVAGELFF. CDR3 DNA sequence: TGTGCCAGCACTATCAGCCACTCGAGACAGGTAGCCGGGGAGCTGTTTTTT.

The genes are TRBV3-1 (or the pseudogene TRBV3-2) and TRBJ2-1; 8 bases map to TRBD1. CDR3 length equals 13 residues. Germline loops: CDR1 LGHDT, CDR2 YNNKEL (reference sequence). With 5 bases clipped from V and 12 bases from J, the junction kept 9 bases outside the gene matches. The CDR3 loop reads CASSAQGALGQFF. The CDR3 DNA sequence: TGTGCCAGCAGCGCGCAGGGGGCGCTTGGGCAGTTCTTC.

About this clone: Other DNA sequences from this sample encode an identical CDR3 as well. The chain recombines TRBV14 with TRBJ2-7; D not resolved. The CDR3 length is 11 residues. Deletions cut 1 base from V and 4 bases from J, with 2 bases between. Looked up from germline, CDR1 is SGHDN and CDR2 is FVKESK. The CDR3 DNA reads as TGTGCCAGCAGCCAAGCGTACGAGCAGTACTTC. Protein sequence: CASSQAYEQYF.

The gene calls are TRBV3-1 (or the pseudogene TRBV3-2) and TRBJ2-2; tentatively, D is TRBD2 (5 bases). The V and J ends lost 1 base and 5 bases respectively, with 17 bases between them. Looked up from germline, CDR1 is LGHDT and CDR2 is YNNKEL (reference sequence). The CDR3 sequence is 17 residues long. CDR3 region: CASSQGRGSLGTGELFF. Here the CDR3 DNA reads TGTGCCAGCAGCCAAGGTCGGGGTTCGTTAGGAACCGGGGAGCTGTTTTTT.

The J gene is TRBJ2-7, the V gene TRBV24-1, with 13 bases identical to TRBD2. V lost 6 bases to trimming and J lost 2 bases; unmatched junction nucleotides: 15. CDR1 is KGHDR and CDR2 is SFDVKD in the germline V gene. The CDR3 length is 19 residues. The CDR3 DNA is TGTGCCACCAGTCGATCCGGACTAGCGGGAGACAAGGGCCCCTACGAGCAGTACTTC. This encodes CATSRSGLAGDKGPYEQYF.

This clone showed up just a few times. The gene calls are TRBV7-3 and TRBJ2-7; 7 nucleotides agree with TRBD2. From germline, CDR1 is SGHTA and CDR2 FQGTGA. The CDR3 is 13 amino acids. V shed 6 bases, J shed 3 bases, and the junction held 5 bases outside the gene matches. Here the CDR3 reads CASSIGLGYEQYF. In DNA, the CDR3 is TGTGCCAGCAGTATAGGACTAGGCTACGAGCAGTACTTC.

The chain links TRBV28 to TRBJ1-5, with no clear D. There are 14 residues in the CDR3. CDR1 MDHEN and CDR2 SYDVKM come from the germline V gene. V lost 3 bases, J lost 5 bases, and 11 bases lay in between. The CDR3 DNA sequence: TGTGCCAGCAGTTTTGGTGAGCTCTATCAGCCCCAGCATTTT. Its translation is CASSFGELYQPQHF.

The chain recombines TRBV28 with TRBJ1-1, with 7 bases lining up with TRBD1. This CDR3 has 14 amino acids. Germline values: CDR1 MDHEN, CDR2 SYDVKM. V was pared by 5 bases and J by 2 bases, with 5 bases of the junction left unmatched. The CDR3 region has the DNA TGTGCCAGCAGTCGGGACAGCACAAACACTGAAGCTTTCTTT. Its translation: CASSRDSTNTEAFF.

A note on this clone: Relative to the germline gene, one junction end is altered; a read error may explain this. This chain uses TRBV6-1 with TRBJ2-7, with TRBD1 matching 9 bases. CDR1 and CDR2 from the germline V gene are MNHNS and SASEGT. CDR3 length equals 19 residues. The CDR3 spells CASSQARKRTGVFPYEQYF. CDR3 nucleotides: TGTGCCAGCAGTCAAGCCCGAAAGCGGACAGGGGTCTTCCCCTACGAGCAGTACTTC.

In its sample, this clone was seen once. V and J are TRBV7-9 and TRBJ1-4; D may be TRBD1 (6 bases). The CDR3 contains 16 residues. Trimming left V 4 bases short and J 5 bases short, with 17 bases between. Germline V gene sequence: CDR1 SEHNR, CDR2 FQNEAQ (reference sequence). The CDR3 is CASSSPRQVKNEKLFF. Here the CDR3 DNA reads TGTGCCAGCAGCTCGCCCCGACAGGTTAAGAATGAAAAACTGTTTTTT.